The subject of this entry is one T cell receptor (beta chain). Its antigen is unidentified. There are 20 residues in the CDR3. Looked up from germline, CDR1 is SGHAT and CDR2 is FQNNGV. The ends lost 0 bases at V and 1 base at J; junction bases unmatched: 11. CD8 cells classed as naive were CD45RO-negative and positively selected for CCR7, excluding terminally differentiated effector memory CD45RA+ cells. This specimen comes from a study of shared clonotypes between healthy human individuals. General study results and limits: Clonotypes not shared had lower generation probabilities than those common to all four donors.

Assay: immunoSEQ multiplex PCR; the TCRdb copy retains only in-frame clones and omits some. The sample yields 1.5 million to 2.5 million clones, 85% to 95% seen once. The material sequenced was naive CD8+ T cells sorted from blood. This chain uses TRBV11-2 with TRBJ2-7, with 14 bases matching TRBD2. The clonotype comes from a man between 18 and 29 years old in good health. The CDR3 spells CASSLDQGTSGGALSYEQYF. CDR3 nucleotide sequence: TGTGCCAGCAGCTTAGATCAGGGGACTAGCGGGGGAGCTCTATCCTACGAGCAGTACTTC.